These T cell receptor beta chains were read from a single sample in a study of identical twins. Each CDR3 protein is one row after TCRdb ran MiXCR on the 5' RACE reads. Here the sample spans 540,000 or so distinct CDR3 sequences, under 25% being singletons. These sequences were also reported in another study, on yellow fever vaccine responses in identical twins.

The source material was CD4+ T cells sorted from blood. The source of these receptors is a young woman in good health. CDR3s include the opening cysteine and the closing phenylalanine or tryptophan. The D gene is left open where the match is weak. Clone size is not always given. Where it is, it says once, few, many or a class for expanded clones.

CDR3aa: CASTHLGRGTTGELFF
CDR3nt: TGTGCCAGCACCCATCTCGGTCGGGGGACCACCGGGGAGCTGTTTTTT
abundance: few
v_gene: TRBV7-9
d_gene: -
j_gene: TRBJ2-2

CDR3aa: CAISDSRGEPQHF
CDR3nt: TGTGCCATCAGTGACAGCAGGGGTGAGCCCCAGCATTTT
abundance: few
v_gene: TRBV10-3
d_gene: -
j_gene: TRBJ1-5

CDR3aa: CASSLAPPTGLAKNIQYF
CDR3nt: TGTGCCAGCAGTTTAGCCCCACCGACAGGGTTAGCCAAAAACATTCAGTACTTC
abundance: few
v_gene: TRBV27
d_gene: TRBD1
j_gene: TRBJ2-4

CDR3aa: CASSLPTSGTWNEQFF
CDR3nt: TGTGCCAGCAGTTTACCGACTAGCGGGACTTGGAATGAGCAGTTCTTC
abundance: few
v_gene: TRBV28
d_gene: TRBD2
j_gene: TRBJ2-1

CDR3aa: CASSLPVLGYNSPLHF
CDR3nt: TGCGCCAGCAGCTTGCCGGTATTGGGCTATAATTCACCCCTCCACTTT
abundance: few
v_gene: TRBV5-1
d_gene: -
j_gene: TRBJ1-6

CDR3aa: CATKRSQVGDTGELFF
CDR3nt: TGTGCCACCAAACGATCCCAGGTCGGGGACACCGGGGAGCTGTTTTTT
abundance: few
v_gene: TRBV15
d_gene: -
j_gene: TRBJ2-2

CDR3aa: CATSLTYQETQYF
CDR3nt: TGTGCCACCAGCCTGACATACCAAGAGACCCAGTACTTC
abundance: -
v_gene: TRBV24-1
d_gene: -
j_gene: TRBJ2-5

CDR3aa: CSAELAGGTDTQYF
CDR3nt: TGCAGTGCTGAGCTGGCGGGGGGCACAGATACGCAGTATTTT
abundance: -
v_gene: TRBV20-1
d_gene: TRBD2
j_gene: TRBJ2-3

CDR3aa: CASSEVGPNTDTQYF
CDR3nt: TGTGCCAGCAGTGAAGTCGGACCCAACACAGATACGCAGTATTTT
abundance: -
v_gene: TRBV6-1
d_gene: -
j_gene: TRBJ2-3

CDR3aa: CASSQGGTSGNNEQFF
CDR3nt: TGTGCCAGCAGCCAGGGAGGGACTAGCGGGAACAATGAGCAGTTCTTC
abundance: few
v_gene: TRBV4-2
d_gene: TRBD2
j_gene: TRBJ2-1

CDR3aa: CATSDKTLPNNEQFF
CDR3nt: TGTGCCACCAGTGACAAAACGCTGCCTAACAATGAGCAGTTCTTC
abundance: few
v_gene: TRBV24-1
d_gene: -
j_gene: TRBJ2-1

CDR3aa: CASSARERAEAFF
CDR3nt: TGCGCCAGCAGTGCCAGGGAGAGGGCTGAAGCTTTCTTT
abundance: few
v_gene: TRBV10-1
d_gene: -
j_gene: TRBJ1-1

CDR3aa: CASTTPLMGLAGGEQFF
CDR3nt: TGTGCCAGCACGACTCCGCTCATGGGACTAGCGGGAGGCGAGCAGTTCTTC
abundance: -
v_gene: TRBV2
d_gene: TRBD2
j_gene: TRBJ2-1

CDR3aa: CAISGQTGLATGELFF
CDR3nt: TGTGCCATCAGTGGACAGACAGGGCTCGCCACCGGGGAGCTGTTTTTT
abundance: few
v_gene: TRBV10-3
d_gene: TRBD1
j_gene: TRBJ2-2

CDR3aa: CASSLGFPGETQYF
CDR3nt: TGTGCCAGCAGCTTGGGGTTCCCAGGGGAGACCCAGTACTTC
abundance: once
v_gene: TRBV7-9
d_gene: -
j_gene: TRBJ2-5

CDR3aa: CASSLSLQDGQFF
CDR3nt: TGTGCCAGCAGCTTGTCCCTCCAGGACGGGCAGTTCTTC
abundance: -
v_gene: TRBV5-5
d_gene: -
j_gene: TRBJ2-1

CDR3aa: CSATRGGTTGELFF
CDR3nt: TGCAGTGCTACAAGGGGGGGGACCACCGGGGAGCTGTTTTTT
abundance: -
v_gene: TRBV20-1
d_gene: -
j_gene: TRBJ2-2

CDR3aa: CSVGSGDSTDTQYF
CDR3nt: TGCAGCGTCGGGAGCGGGGATAGCACAGATACGCAGTATTTT
abundance: -
v_gene: TRBV29-1
d_gene: TRBD2
j_gene: TRBJ2-3

CDR3aa: CASSLGGQDNSPLHF
CDR3nt: TGTGCCAGCAGCTTAGGAGGACAGGATAATTCACCCCTCCACTTT
abundance: -
v_gene: TRBV11-3
d_gene: TRBD1
j_gene: TRBJ1-6

CDR3aa: CASSDPLPGLVYEQYF
CDR3nt: TGTGCCAGCAGCGACCCCTTACCGGGACTAGTCTACGAGCAGTACTTC
abundance: once
v_gene: TRBV9
d_gene: TRBD2
j_gene: TRBJ2-7

CDR3aa: CSARIVAGTGETQYF
CDR3nt: TGCAGTGCTAGGATTGTCGCGGGGACGGGGGAGACCCAGTACTTC
abundance: few
v_gene: TRBV20-1
d_gene: -
j_gene: TRBJ2-5

CDR3aa: CASSQEGGIEQYF
CDR3nt: TGTGCCAGCAGCCAAGAAGGGGGTATTGAGCAGTACTTC
abundance: few
v_gene: TRBV4-2
d_gene: -
j_gene: TRBJ2-7

CDR3aa: CASSRTEDNEQFF
CDR3nt: TGTGCCAGCAGTCGGACAGAGGACAATGAGCAGTTCTTC
abundance: many
v_gene: TRBV12-3/TRBV12-4
d_gene: -
j_gene: TRBJ2-1

CDR3aa: CAISESRGRETQYF
CDR3nt: TGTGCCATCAGTGAGTCGAGAGGGAGAGAGACCCAGTACTTC
abundance: once
v_gene: TRBV10-3
d_gene: -
j_gene: TRBJ2-5

CDR3aa: CASSWGRGGQETQYF
CDR3nt: TGTGCCAGCAGCTGGGGCCGGGGGGGCCAAGAGACCCAGTACTTC
abundance: few
v_gene: TRBV7-9
d_gene: TRBD2
j_gene: TRBJ2-5

CDR3aa: CASSPAQGRETQYF
CDR3nt: TGTGCCAGCAGCCCCGCACAGGGGAGAGAGACCCAGTACTTC
abundance: -
v_gene: TRBV7-3
d_gene: TRBD1
j_gene: TRBJ2-5

CDR3aa: CASSPLDSINEQFF
CDR3nt: TGCGCCAGCAGCCCCCTGGACAGTATCAATGAGCAGTTCTTC
abundance: -
v_gene: TRBV5-1
d_gene: -
j_gene: TRBJ2-1

CDR3aa: CSAPLGVIGDTQYF
CDR3nt: TGCAGTGCCCCCCTGGGGGTGATAGGAGATACGCAGTATTTT
abundance: -
v_gene: TRBV20-1
d_gene: -
j_gene: TRBJ2-3

CDR3aa: CASSLGASGGLNEQFF
CDR3nt: TGCGCCAGCAGCTTGGGGGCTAGCGGGGGGCTGAATGAGCAGTTCTTC
abundance: few
v_gene: TRBV5-1
d_gene: TRBD2
j_gene: TRBJ2-1

CDR3aa: CSASDRSWEQYF
CDR3nt: TGCAGTGCATCGGACAGGTCCTGGGAGCAGTACTTC
abundance: few
v_gene: TRBV20-1
d_gene: TRBD1
j_gene: TRBJ2-7

CDR3aa: CASSLVVAGNNEQFF
CDR3nt: TGCGCCAGCAGCTTGGTGGTAGCGGGAAACAATGAGCAGTTCTTC
abundance: few
v_gene: TRBV5-1
d_gene: TRBD2
j_gene: TRBJ2-1

CDR3aa: CAGGRWDRYNEQFF
CDR3nt: TGTGCCGGCGGTCGGTGGGACCGATACAATGAGCAGTTCTTC
abundance: -
v_gene: TRBV5-4
d_gene: -
j_gene: TRBJ2-1

CDR3aa: CASSPLYRTGGINIQYF
CDR3nt: TGTGCCAGCAGTCCGCTTTATAGGACAGGGGGCATAAACATTCAGTACTTC
abundance: few
v_gene: TRBV27
d_gene: TRBD1
j_gene: TRBJ2-4

CDR3aa: CASSPDRRSYNEQFF
CDR3nt: TGTGCCAGCAGTCCAGACAGGAGATCCTACAATGAGCAGTTCTTC
abundance: -
v_gene: TRBV11-2
d_gene: -
j_gene: TRBJ2-1

CDR3aa: CASSFVLALSTDTQYF
CDR3nt: TGTGCCAGCAGTTTTGTCCTAGCGCTTAGCACAGATACGCAGTATTTT
abundance: -
v_gene: TRBV28
d_gene: -
j_gene: TRBJ2-3

CDR3aa: CASRVIQGNTEAFF
CDR3nt: TGTGCCAGCAGGGTTATCCAGGGTAACACTGAAGCTTTCTTT
abundance: -
v_gene: TRBV27
d_gene: -
j_gene: TRBJ1-1

CDR3aa: CSARVGHGELFF
CDR3nt: TGCAGTGCTCGGGTCGGGCACGGGGAGCTGTTTTTT
abundance: many
v_gene: TRBV20-1
d_gene: -
j_gene: TRBJ2-2

CDR3aa: CAISEQETQYF
CDR3nt: TGTGCCATCAGTGAACAGGAGACCCAGTACTTC
abundance: -
v_gene: TRBV10-3
d_gene: -
j_gene: TRBJ2-5

CDR3aa: CSASGPASSTDTQYF
CDR3nt: TGCAGTGCTTCAGGACCGGCCTCTAGCACAGATACGCAGTATTTT
abundance: -
v_gene: TRBV20-1
d_gene: -
j_gene: TRBJ2-3

CDR3aa: CASSYSFTGLGGEKLFF
CDR3nt: TGTGCCAGCAGTTACTCGTTTACGGGTCTTGGGGGTGAAAAACTGTTTTTT
abundance: -
v_gene: TRBV6-5
d_gene: -
j_gene: TRBJ1-4

CDR3aa: CASSFAGGLAGNNEQFF
CDR3nt: TGTGCCAGCAGTTTTGCGGGAGGACTAGCCGGCAACAATGAGCAGTTCTTC
abundance: -
v_gene: TRBV12-3/TRBV12-4
d_gene: TRBD2
j_gene: TRBJ2-1

CDR3aa: CASSLSGGSSYNEQFF
CDR3nt: TGTGCCAGCAGTTTGAGCGGGGGGAGCTCCTACAATGAGCAGTTCTTC
abundance: many
v_gene: TRBV12-3/TRBV12-4
d_gene: TRBD2
j_gene: TRBJ2-1

CDR3aa: CASSLEFSSYEQYF
CDR3nt: TGTGCCAGCAGCTTAGAGTTTTCGTCCTACGAGCAGTACTTC
abundance: -
v_gene: TRBV7-2
d_gene: -
j_gene: TRBJ2-7

CDR3aa: CASSEGSRAGGTNEQFF
CDR3nt: TGTGCCAGCAGTGAAGGGAGTCGGGCGGGAGGTACGAATGAGCAGTTCTTC
abundance: few
v_gene: TRBV6-1
d_gene: TRBD2
j_gene: TRBJ2-1

CDR3aa: CASFWGNTGELFF
CDR3nt: TGTGCCAGCTTTTGGGGGAACACCGGGGAGCTGTTTTTT
abundance: few
v_gene: TRBV2
d_gene: -
j_gene: TRBJ2-2

CDR3aa: CAISSGYGANNEQFF
CDR3nt: TGTGCCATCAGTAGCGGCTATGGGGCTAACAATGAGCAGTTCTTC
abundance: -
v_gene: TRBV10-3
d_gene: -
j_gene: TRBJ2-1

CDR3aa: CASSFGQTNSPLHF
CDR3nt: TGTGCCAGCAGTTTCGGACAGACCAATTCACCCCTCCACTTT
abundance: many
v_gene: TRBV12-3/TRBV12-4
d_gene: -
j_gene: TRBJ1-6